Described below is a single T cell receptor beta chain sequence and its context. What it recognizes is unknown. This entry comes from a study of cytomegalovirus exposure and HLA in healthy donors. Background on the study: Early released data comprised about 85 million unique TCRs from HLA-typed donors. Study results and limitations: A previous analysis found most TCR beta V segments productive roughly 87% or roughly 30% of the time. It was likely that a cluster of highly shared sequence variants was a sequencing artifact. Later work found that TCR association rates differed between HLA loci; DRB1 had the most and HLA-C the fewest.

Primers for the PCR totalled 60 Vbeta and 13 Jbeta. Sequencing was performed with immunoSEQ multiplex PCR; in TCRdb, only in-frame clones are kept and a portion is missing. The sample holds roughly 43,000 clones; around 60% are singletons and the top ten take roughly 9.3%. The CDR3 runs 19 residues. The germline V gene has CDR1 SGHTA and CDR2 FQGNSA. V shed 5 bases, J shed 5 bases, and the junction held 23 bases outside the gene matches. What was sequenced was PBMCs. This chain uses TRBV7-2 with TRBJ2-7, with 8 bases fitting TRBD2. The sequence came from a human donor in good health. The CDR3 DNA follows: TGTGCCAGCAGCCGAGTGAGTGTAGGGACTAGAATCGGGGACCACGAGCAGTACTTC. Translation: CASSRVSVGTRIGDHEQYF.